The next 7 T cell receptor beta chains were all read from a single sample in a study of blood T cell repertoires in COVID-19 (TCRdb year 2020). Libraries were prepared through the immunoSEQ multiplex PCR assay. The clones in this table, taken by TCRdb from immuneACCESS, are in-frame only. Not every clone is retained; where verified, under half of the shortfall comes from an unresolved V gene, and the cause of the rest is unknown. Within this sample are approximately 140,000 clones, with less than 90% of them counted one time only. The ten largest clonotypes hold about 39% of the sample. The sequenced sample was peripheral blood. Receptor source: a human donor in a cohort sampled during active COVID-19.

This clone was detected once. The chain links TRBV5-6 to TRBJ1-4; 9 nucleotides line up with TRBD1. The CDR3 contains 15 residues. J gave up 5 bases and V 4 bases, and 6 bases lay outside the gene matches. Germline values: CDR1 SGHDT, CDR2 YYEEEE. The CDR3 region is CASSPGQGRNEKLFF. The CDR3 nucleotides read TGTGCCAGCAGCCCAGGACAGGGGAGAAATGAAAAACTGTTTTTT.

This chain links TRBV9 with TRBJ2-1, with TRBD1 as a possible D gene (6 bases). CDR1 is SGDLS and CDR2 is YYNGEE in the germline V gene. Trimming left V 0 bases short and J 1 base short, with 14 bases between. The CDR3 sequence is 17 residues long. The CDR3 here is CASSVVSRQGSYNEQFF. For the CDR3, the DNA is TGTGCCAGCAGCGTAGTCTCGAGGCAGGGGTCCTACAATGAGCAGTTCTTC.

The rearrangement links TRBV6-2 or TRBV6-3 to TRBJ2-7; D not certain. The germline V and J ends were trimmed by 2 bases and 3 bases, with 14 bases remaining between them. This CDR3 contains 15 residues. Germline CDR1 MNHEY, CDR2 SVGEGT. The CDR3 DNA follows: TGTGCCAGCAGTTACCCTAAAACAGTAATCTACGAGCAGTACTTC. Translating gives CASSYPKTVIYEQYF.

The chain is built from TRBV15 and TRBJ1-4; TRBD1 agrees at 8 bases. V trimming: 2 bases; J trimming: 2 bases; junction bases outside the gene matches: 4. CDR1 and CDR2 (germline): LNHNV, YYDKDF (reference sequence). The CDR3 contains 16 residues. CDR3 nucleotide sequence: TGTGCCACCAGCAGACTAACAGGGGGGACTAATGAAAAACTGTTTTTT. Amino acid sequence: CATSRLTGGTNEKLFF.

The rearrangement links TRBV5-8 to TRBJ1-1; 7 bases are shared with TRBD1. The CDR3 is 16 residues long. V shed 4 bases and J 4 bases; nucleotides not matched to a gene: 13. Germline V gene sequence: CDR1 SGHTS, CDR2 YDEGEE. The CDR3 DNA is TGTGCCAGCAGCCTAAACTACAGGGGCGTGAGCACTGAAGCTTTCTTT. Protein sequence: CASSLNYRGVSTEAFF.

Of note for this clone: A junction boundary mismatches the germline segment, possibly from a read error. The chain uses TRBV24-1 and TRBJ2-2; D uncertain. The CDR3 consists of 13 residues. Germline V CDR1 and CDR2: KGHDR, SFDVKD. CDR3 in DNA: TGTGCCACCAGTGCTTTGACTACCGGGGAGCTGTTTTTT. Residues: CATSALTTGELFF.

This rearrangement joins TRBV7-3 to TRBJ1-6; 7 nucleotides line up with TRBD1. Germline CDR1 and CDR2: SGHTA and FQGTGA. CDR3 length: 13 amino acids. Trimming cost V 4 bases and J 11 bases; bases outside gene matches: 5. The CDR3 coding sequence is TGTGCCAGCAGCTATGGGACAGCCGCACCCCTCCACTTT. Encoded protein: CASSYGTAAPLHF.